One sample yielded the 25 T cell receptor beta chains listed below, sequenced in a study of human T cells and chemical hapten exposure. A single record per CDR3 protein comes from TCRdb applying MiXCR to the RACE reads. This sample carries some 350,000 distinct CDR3 sequences, about 6.9% of them seen once, and the ten largest clones take around 5.6%. Time point denoted: patch test 2, 6 weeks after DPC sensitization. Treatment reported: therapeutic diphenylcyclopropenone sensitization with weekly scalp DPC. The source was whole blood, collected in connection with sensitization to the hapten diphenylcyclopropenone (DPC). Receptors were obtained from a woman younger than 30 with alopecia areata. Some clones in this sample may be carry-over from other donors' samples.

V usage is TRBV20-1 and J usage is TRBJ1-3; D remains ambiguous. The CDR3 consists of 12 residues. Germline V gene sequence: CDR1 DFQATT, CDR2 SNEGSKA (reference sequence). V lost 5 bases, J lost 0 bases, and 5 bases lay in between. CDR3 amino acids: CSAPGSGNTIYF. CDR3 sequence (DNA): TGCAGTGCTCCGGGCTCTGGAAACACCATATATTTT.

This sequence joins TRBV20-1 and TRBJ2-2, with 10 positions matching TRBD1. Trimming cost V 0 bases and J 5 bases; bases outside gene matches: 12. The CDR3 consists of 18 residues. The germline V gene encodes CDR1 DFQATT and CDR2 SNEGSKA (reference sequence). In DNA form, the CDR3 reads TGCAGTGCTAGAGACCGCACGCTCGGGACAGGGGTGACCGGGGAGCTGTTTTTT. This codes for CSARDRTLGTGVTGELFF.

This clonotype was observed many times. The chain combines TRBV4-3 with TRBJ2-7; TRBD1 aligns across 9 bases. The V segment lost 1 base and the J segment 5 bases; nucleotides outside the gene matches: 9. In germline, CDR1 is LGHNA, CDR2 YSLEER. The CDR3 is 16 residues long. CDR3 in amino acids: CASSQALGTGFHEQYF. The CDR3 nucleotides are TGCGCCAGCAGCCAAGCCCTCGGGACAGGGTTCCACGAGCAGTACTTC.

This clonotype has at least ten counts. This chain links TRBV6-2 or TRBV6-3 with TRBJ2-3; D remains ambiguous. In germline, CDR1 is MNHEY, CDR2 SVGEGT. CDR3 length: 13 amino acids. The V end lost 2 bases, the J end lost 6 bases, and 9 bases lay between the germline ends. CDR3 sequence (DNA): TGTGCCAGCAGTTACGTCCCCCAGGATACGCAGTATTTT. Amino acid sequence: CASSYVPQDTQYF.

This clonotype occurred a few times. This chain connects TRBV7-9 to TRBJ2-1; weak D call: TRBD1 (5 bases). CDR3 length: 15 amino acids. CDR1 is SEHNR and CDR2 is FQNEAQ in the germline V gene (reference sequence). Trimming took off 0 bases at V and 12 bases at J, with 18 bases between the two ends. The CDR3 nucleotides read TGTGCCAGCAGCTTAGCAAGGGGATCAATGATCGGGCAGTTCTTC. Translating it yields CASSLARGSMIGQFF.

This clonotype was observed a handful of times. This chain uses TRBV7-9 with TRBJ2-7; 9 bases are a match to TRBD1. CDR1 and CDR2 from the germline V gene are SEHNR and FQNEAQ (reference sequence). This CDR3 spans 14 amino acids. Losses at the gene ends were 5 bases for V and 9 bases for J; bases not matched to a gene: 11. In DNA form, the CDR3 reads TGTGCCAGCAGCAGCCGGGACAGGGATTTGGGGCAGTACTTC. The encoded protein is CASSSRDRDLGQYF.

There are a few counts of this clonotype. This chain connects TRBV5-1 to TRBJ2-3, with D tentatively TRBD2 (6 bases). CDR1 SGHRS and CDR2 YFSETQ come from the germline V gene. Between the trimmed V and J ends, which lost 4 bases and 6 bases, there was a span of 21 bases. This CDR3 contains 16 residues. The CDR3 reads CASSIPAVGGADTQYF. The DNA of the CDR3 is TGCGCCAGCAGCATCCCGGCGGTGGGGGGTGCGGATACGCAGTATTTT.

This rearrangement joins TRBV4-3 to TRBJ2-7; 8 nucleotides line up with TRBD1. The CDR3 contains 13 residues. Germline assignment: CDR1 LGHNA and CDR2 YSLEER. The J segment lost 9 bases and the V segment lost 3 bases, leaving 7 bases of the junction unmatched. The CDR3 sequence is CASSQEVQGGQYF. Here the CDR3 DNA reads TGCGCCAGCAGCCAGGAAGTACAGGGGGGGCAGTACTTC.

This clonotype was seen only once. Written as DNA, the CDR3 is TGTGCCAGCAGCCCCCTGAGGACGTACGGCGGGGTTGGAACAGATACGCAGTATTTT. Its protein product is CASSPLRTYGGVGTDTQYF. V gene TRBV7-9 combines with J gene TRBJ2-3; possibly TRBD2 for D (6 bases). V dropped 5 bases and J dropped 3 bases, with 27 bases sitting between them. Germline CDR1 reads SEHNR; CDR2 reads FQNEAQ (reference sequence). The CDR3 loop spans 19 amino acids.

This clonotype was observed a few times. V is TRBV27 and J is TRBJ1-6, with TRBD1 as a possible D gene (6 bases). CDR3 size: 14 residues. Trimming left V 4 bases short and J 7 bases short, with 11 bases between. Germline V CDR1 and CDR2: MNHEY, SMNVEV (reference sequence). The CDR3 sequence: CASSYRAQNSPLHF. CDR3 sequence (DNA): TGTGCCAGCAGTTACAGGGCACAAAATTCACCCCTCCACTTT.

The chain couples TRBV20-1 to TRBJ2-7; 9 nucleotides agree with TRBD2. This CDR3 is 14 amino acids long. CDR1 is DFQATT, CDR2 SNEGSKA, per germline (reference sequence). V shed 5 bases and J 0 bases; nucleotides not matched to a gene: 5. The CDR3 DNA reads TGCAGTGCTGGTATAGCGGGGGTCTCCTACGAGCAGTACTTC. This gives the protein CSAGIAGVSYEQYF.

This clonotype was found many times. V is TRBV6-5 and J is TRBJ1-1; tentative D call: TRBD1 (5 bases). Trimming pared 2 bases from V and 3 bases from J, leaving 13 bases between. CDR3 length: 15 amino acids. CDR1 MNHEY and CDR2 SVGAGI come from the germline V gene. CDR3 sequence (DNA): TGTGCCAGCAGTTACGGTTTGGCGGGGGACACTGAAGCTTTCTTT. Its protein is CASSYGLAGDTEAFF.

This clonotype turned up a few times. This chain joins TRBV20-1 and TRBJ1-1, with D tentatively TRBD1 (5 bases). The CDR3 has 14 amino acids. V lost 0 bases, J lost 7 bases, and 15 bases lay in between. Germline V lookup: CDR1 DFQATT, CDR2 SNEGSKA (reference sequence). CDR3 nucleotides: TGCAGTGCTAGAGATGGGGGACCCTATGGTGAAGCTTTCTTT. Protein product: CSARDGGPYGEAFF.

This clonotype was found a few times. The rearrangement uses TRBV19 and TRBJ2-2; D is unresolved. Germline V gives CDR1 LNHDA, CDR2 SQIVND (reference sequence). The CDR3 runs to 14 residues. Trimming left V 0 bases short and J 5 bases short, with 7 bases between. The CDR3 DNA follows: TGTGCCAGTAGTATAGACCGCGAAACCGGGGAGCTGTTTTTT. The encoded protein is CASSIDRETGELFF. Complete variable domain (other parts from reference TRBV19 and TRBJ2-2): DGGITQSPKYLFRKEGQNVTLSCEQNLNHDAMYWYRQDPGQGLRLIYYSQIVNDFQKGDIAEGYSVSREKKESFPLTVTSAQKNPTAFYLCASSIDRETGELFFGEGSRLTVL.

The gene calls are TRBV27 and TRBJ1-6, with D unresolved. The V and J ends lost 7 bases and 7 bases respectively, with 17 bases between them. CDR3 length: 15 residues. The germline gives CDR1 MNHEY, CDR2 SMNVEV (reference sequence). CDR3 DNA: TGTGCCAGCAAGCCCCGGGAGGCGGTGAATTCACCCCTCCACTTT. Encoded protein: CASKPREAVNSPLHF.

The table lists this clonotype with many counts. The chain couples TRBV5-1 to TRBJ2-5, with 9 nucleotides matching TRBD1. CDR3 length: 15 residues. Germline assignment: CDR1 SGHRS and CDR2 YFSETQ. The V and J ends lost 0 bases and 2 bases, in that order; junction bases with no gene match: 2. The CDR3 DNA reads as TGCGCCAGCAGCTTGGACGGGACAGGGCAAGAGACCCAGTACTTC. Amino acids: CASSLDGTGQETQYF.

In this sample, this clonotype turned up many times. The rearrangement joins TRBV6-5 to TRBJ1-4; perhaps TRBD1 as D (5 bases). CDR3 size: 13 residues. The V gene lost 4 bases and the J gene lost 7 bases, with 10 bases spanning the gap. Germline loops: CDR1 MNHEY, CDR2 SVGAGI. CDR3 in amino acids: CASSWQGGEKLFF. CDR3 sequence (DNA): TGTGCCAGCAGTTGGCAGGGCGGTGAAAAACTGTTTTTT.

Only a few counts were recorded for this clonotype. The CDR3 sequence: CASSQGVSGSYNEQFF. The DNA for the CDR3 is TGCGCCAGCAGCCAAGGGGTTAGCGGGTCATACAATGAGCAGTTCTTC. The J gene is TRBJ2-1, the V gene TRBV4-3; 7 nucleotides line up with TRBD2. The CDR3 spans 16 residues. Germline loops: CDR1 LGHNA, CDR2 YSLEER. The J segment lost 4 bases and the V segment lost 1 base, leaving 7 bases of the junction unmatched.

This clonotype was seen ten or more times. The chain has TRBV5-6 and TRBJ1-5; possibly TRBD1 for D (5 bases). This CDR3 spans 17 amino acids. Germline CDR1 is SGHDT and CDR2 is YYEEEE. V shed 7 bases and J shed 3 bases, with 23 bases lying between them. The CDR3 here is CASAPWQSGLDNQPQHF. For the CDR3, the DNA is TGTGCCAGCGCCCCTTGGCAGTCGGGGCTGGACAATCAGCCCCAGCATTTT. The full variable domain, completed using reference TRBV5-6 and TRBJ1-5, is DAGVTQSPTHLIKTRGQQVTLRCSPKSGHDTVSWYQQALGQGPQFIFQYYEEEERQRGNFPDRFSGHQFPNYSSELNVNALLLGDSALYLCASAPWQSGLDNQPQHFGDGTRLSIL.

This clonotype has only a few counts. The chain uses TRBV5-1 and TRBJ2-3; tentatively, D is TRBD1 (5 bases). The germline V and J ends were trimmed by 1 base and 3 bases, with 6 bases remaining between them. Looked up from germline, CDR1 is SGHRS and CDR2 is YFSETQ. The CDR3 length is 13 residues. The CDR3 protein is CASSLKGTDTQYF. The CDR3 nucleotides are TGCGCCAGCAGCTTGAAGGGGACAGATACGCAGTATTTT.

This clonotype has ten or more counts. The CDR3: CASSQDLVGAVQPQHF. Written as DNA, the CDR3 is TGCGCCAGCAGCCAAGATCTGGTAGGGGCGGTTCAGCCCCAGCATTTT. This chain joins TRBV4-1 and TRBJ1-5, with D perhaps matching TRBD1 (5 bases). The germline gives CDR1 MGHRA, CDR2 YSYEKL. This CDR3 has 16 residues. The V end was cut by 0 bases, the J end by 6 bases, with 15 bases between.

This clonotype was seen ten or more times. V is TRBV29-1 and J is TRBJ1-6, with D hard to call. The CDR3 has 14 amino acids. Germline CDR1 and CDR2: SQVTM and ANQGSEA. Between the trimmed V and J ends, which lost 6 bases and 0 bases, there was a span of 9 bases. CDR3 nucleotide sequence: TGCAGCGTCCGACTGAGCTCCTATAATTCACCCCTCCACTTT. It yields the protein CSVRLSSYNSPLHF.

This clonotype has more than one count but fewer than ten. The chain combines TRBV7-9 with TRBJ2-3, with 9 bases aligning to TRBD2. The V segment lost 0 bases and the J segment 6 bases; nucleotides outside the gene matches: 4. The germline gives CDR1 SEHNR, CDR2 FQNEAQ (reference sequence). The CDR3 is made up of 15 amino acids. CDR3 coding DNA: TGTGCCAGCAGCTTAGCGGCGGGGGGGCCGGATACGCAGTATTTT. This codes for CASSLAAGGPDTQYF. Looking up the rest from reference TRBV7-9 and TRBJ2-3 gives the full variable domain: DTGVSQNPRHKITKRGQNVTFRCDPISEHNRLYWYRQTLGQGPEFLTYFQNEAQLEKSRLLSDRFSAERPKGSFSTLEIQRTEQGDSAMYLCASSLAAGGPDTQYFGPGTRLTVL.

Sample share makes this clonotype medium-sized. V and J are TRBV4-3 and TRBJ2-1; perhaps TRBD2 as D (6 bases). The CDR3 spans 16 residues. Germline V gives CDR1 LGHNA, CDR2 YSLEER. V lost 0 bases and J lost 0, with 9 bases in between. In DNA, the CDR3 is TGCGCCAGCAGCCAAGATTCCGGGAGCTCCTACAATGAGCAGTTCTTC. It is translated as CASSQDSGSSYNEQFF.

This clonotype showed up just a few times. This chain joins TRBV28 and TRBJ1-2; D gene uncertain. Germline loops: CDR1 MDHEN, CDR2 SYDVKM. Trimming took 7 bases from V and 8 from J, leaving 17 bases between them. CDR3 length: 13 residues. CDR3 nucleotide sequence: TGTGCCAGCACCGATGAATGGGCCGGGGGCTACACCTTC. This encodes CASTDEWAGGYTF.